These 5 T cell receptor beta chains share one sample of origin, sequenced in a study of post-analysis software for immune sequencing data. Findings and limits, study-wide: In patients, TRBV5-6, TRBV5-1 and TRBV20-1 belonged to about five TRBV segments found more frequently than in controls.

These receptors have no identified antigens. Carried by the TCR beta cDNA libraries were unique molecular identifiers. Via MiXCR, TCRdb re-called the PCR reads, giving one row per CDR3 protein. The table has 700,000 to 800,000 distinct CDR3 sequences, roughly 29% seen once. The material sequenced was blood. The source of these receptors is a girl aged 5-17 years with multiple sclerosis.

This clonotype occurred a few times. The V and J genes are TRBV20-1 and TRBJ1-1, with no clear D. The germline V gene encodes CDR1 DFQATT and CDR2 SNEGSKA (reference sequence). V was cut by 3 bases and J by 6 bases, with 20 bases left in between. The CDR3 covers 15 residues. The CDR3 loop is CSASAASAGRPEAFF. The CDR3 DNA follows: TGCAGTGCTAGCGCCGCAAGCGCTGGCCGTCCTGAAGCTTTCTTT.

This chain connects TRBV5-1 to TRBJ2-1; perhaps TRBD1 as D (5 bases). The V gene's germline CDR1 is SGHRS and CDR2 YFSETQ. V was cut by 2 bases and J by 7 bases, with 16 bases left in between. The CDR3 runs to 15 residues. The CDR3 loop reads CASSLGADLGNEQFF. Here the CDR3 DNA reads TGCGCCAGCAGCTTAGGGGCGGACCTTGGGAATGAGCAGTTCTTC. Full variable domain (rest looked up from reference TRBV5-1 and TRBJ2-1): KAGVTQTPRYLIKTRGQQVTLSCSPISGHRSVSWYQQTPGQGLQFLFEYFSETQRNKGNFPGRFSGRQFSNSRSEMNVSTLELGDSALYLCASSLGADLGNEQFFGPGTRLTVL.

This chain uses TRBV28 with TRBJ2-1; TRBD1 matches 11 bases. In germline, CDR1 is MDHEN, CDR2 SYDVKM. CDR3 length: 17 amino acids. The junction had 2 bases not matched to a gene; V was cut back by 0 bases and J by 1 base. DNA of the CDR3: TGTGCCAGCAGTTTATGGGGGACAGGGGGGTCCTACAATGAGCAGTTCTTC. Its protein product is CASSLWGTGGSYNEQFF.

This clonotype was detected a few times. In DNA form, the CDR3 reads TGCAGTGCTAGTCCGGTCCGGACTAGCGACCAAGAGACCCAGTACTTC. The encoded protein is CSASPVRTSDQETQYF. The chain employs TRBV20-1 and TRBJ2-5; the match to TRBD2 covers 9 bases. With 3 bases clipped from V and 0 bases from J, the junction kept 8 bases outside the gene matches. Per the germline V gene, CDR1 is DFQATT and CDR2 is SNEGSKA (reference sequence). This CDR3 comprises 16 residues.

Only a few counts were recorded for this clonotype. CDR3 region: CASSPLPRAPTEAFF. CDR3 in DNA: TGTGCCAGCTCACCCTTACCCAGGGCACCCACTGAAGCTTTCTTT. This chain joins TRBV18 and TRBJ1-1, with D possibly being TRBD1 (5 bases). The germline V gene has CDR1 KGHSH and CDR2 LQKENI. The CDR3 totals 15 residues. V lost 3 bases and J lost 4, with 15 bases in between.